This record concerns one TCR beta chain sequence. Its specificity is not known. The source of the sample is a study of T cells in Graves' hyperthyroidism and ophthalmopathy. Study findings and constraints: Most expanded thyroid clonotypes above 0.001 also appeared in blood. Stable hyperthyroidism was separated from ophthalmopathy by a model based on 13 V-J features.

Amplified TCR beta CDR3 regions derived from RNA transcripts. Using the HTBI primer set, a first-round RT-PCR was run on the TCR CDR3. TCRdb re-analysed the multiplex PCR reads in MiXCR, keeping a single row per CDR3 protein. The sample lists around 190,000 distinct CDR3 sequences, 15% to 20% occurring once. The CDR3 has 13 amino acids. V was clipped by 6 bases and J by 8 bases, with 11 bases between them. The rearrangement joins TRBV12-3 or TRBV12-4 to TRBJ1-6; D remains ambiguous. This sequence was found in a woman in her forties or fifties with Graves' hyperthyroidism. Material: blood. The CDR3 region is CASREREHSPLHF. In DNA form, the CDR3 reads TGTGCCAGCAGGGAGAGGGAACATTCACCCCTCCACTTT.